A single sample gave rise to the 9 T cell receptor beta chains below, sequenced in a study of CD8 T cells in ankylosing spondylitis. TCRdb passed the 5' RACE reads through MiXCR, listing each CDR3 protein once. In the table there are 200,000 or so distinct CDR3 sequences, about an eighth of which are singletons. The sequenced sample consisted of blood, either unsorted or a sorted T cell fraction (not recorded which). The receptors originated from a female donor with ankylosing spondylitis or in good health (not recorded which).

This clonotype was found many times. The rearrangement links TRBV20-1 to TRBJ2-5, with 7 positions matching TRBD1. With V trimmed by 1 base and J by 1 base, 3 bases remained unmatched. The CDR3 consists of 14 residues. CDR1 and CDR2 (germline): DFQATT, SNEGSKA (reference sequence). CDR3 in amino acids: CSARAGTVQETQYF. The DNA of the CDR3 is TGCAGTGCTAGAGCGGGGACAGTCCAAGAGACCCAGTACTTC.

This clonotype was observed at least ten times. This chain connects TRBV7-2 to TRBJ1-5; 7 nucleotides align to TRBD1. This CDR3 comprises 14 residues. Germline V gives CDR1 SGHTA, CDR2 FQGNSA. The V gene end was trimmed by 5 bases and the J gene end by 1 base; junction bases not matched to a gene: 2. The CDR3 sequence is CASSQGQSNQPQHF. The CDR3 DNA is TGTGCCAGCAGCCAGGGACAGAGCAATCAGCCCCAGCATTTT.

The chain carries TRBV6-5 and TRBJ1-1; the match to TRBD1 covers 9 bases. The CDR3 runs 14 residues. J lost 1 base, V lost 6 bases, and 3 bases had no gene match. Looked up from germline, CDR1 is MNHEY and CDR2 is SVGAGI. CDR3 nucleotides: TGTGCCAGCAGAACAGGGGGCGGGAACACTGAAGCTTTCTTT. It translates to CASRTGGGNTEAFF.

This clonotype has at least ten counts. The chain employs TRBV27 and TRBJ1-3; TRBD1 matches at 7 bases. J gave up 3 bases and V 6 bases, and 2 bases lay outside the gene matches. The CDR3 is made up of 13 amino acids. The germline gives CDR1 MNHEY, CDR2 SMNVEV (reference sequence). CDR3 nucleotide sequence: TGTGCCAGCAGCCGGACAGGTGGAAACACCATATATTTT. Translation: CASSRTGGNTIYF.

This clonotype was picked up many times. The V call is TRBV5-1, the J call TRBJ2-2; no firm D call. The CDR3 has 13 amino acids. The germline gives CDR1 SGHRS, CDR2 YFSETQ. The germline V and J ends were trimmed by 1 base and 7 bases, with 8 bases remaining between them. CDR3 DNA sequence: TGCGCCAGCAGCTTGCAGGCAGACGGGGAGCTGTTTTTT. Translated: CASSLQADGELFF.

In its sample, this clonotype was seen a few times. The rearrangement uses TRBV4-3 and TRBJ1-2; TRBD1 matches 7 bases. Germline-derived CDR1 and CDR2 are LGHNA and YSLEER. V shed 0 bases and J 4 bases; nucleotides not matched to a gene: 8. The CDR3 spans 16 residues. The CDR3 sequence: CASSQEGGILTYGYTF. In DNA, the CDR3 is TGCGCCAGCAGCCAAGAAGGGGGCATCCTTACCTATGGCTACACCTTC.

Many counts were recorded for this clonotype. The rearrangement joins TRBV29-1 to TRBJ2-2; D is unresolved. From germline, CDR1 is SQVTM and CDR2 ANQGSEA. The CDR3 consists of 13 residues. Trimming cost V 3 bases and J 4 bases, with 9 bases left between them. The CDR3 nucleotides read TGCAGCGTTGACGTAGGGCGCACCGGGGAGCTGTTTTTT. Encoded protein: CSVDVGRTGELFF.

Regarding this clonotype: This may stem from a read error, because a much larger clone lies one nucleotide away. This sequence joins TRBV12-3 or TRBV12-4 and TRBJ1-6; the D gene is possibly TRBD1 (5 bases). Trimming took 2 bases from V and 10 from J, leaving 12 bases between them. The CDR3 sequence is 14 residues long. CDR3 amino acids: CASSLPGARSPLHF. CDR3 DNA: TGTGCCAGCAGTTTACCTGGGGCTCGATCACCCCTCCACTTT.

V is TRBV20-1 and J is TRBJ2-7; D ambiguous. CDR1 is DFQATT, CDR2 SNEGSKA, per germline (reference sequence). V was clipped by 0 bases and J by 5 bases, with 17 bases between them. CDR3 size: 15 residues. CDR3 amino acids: CSARDRKASLHEQYF. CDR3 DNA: TGCAGTGCTAGAGATAGGAAAGCTTCTTTACACGAGCAGTACTTC.